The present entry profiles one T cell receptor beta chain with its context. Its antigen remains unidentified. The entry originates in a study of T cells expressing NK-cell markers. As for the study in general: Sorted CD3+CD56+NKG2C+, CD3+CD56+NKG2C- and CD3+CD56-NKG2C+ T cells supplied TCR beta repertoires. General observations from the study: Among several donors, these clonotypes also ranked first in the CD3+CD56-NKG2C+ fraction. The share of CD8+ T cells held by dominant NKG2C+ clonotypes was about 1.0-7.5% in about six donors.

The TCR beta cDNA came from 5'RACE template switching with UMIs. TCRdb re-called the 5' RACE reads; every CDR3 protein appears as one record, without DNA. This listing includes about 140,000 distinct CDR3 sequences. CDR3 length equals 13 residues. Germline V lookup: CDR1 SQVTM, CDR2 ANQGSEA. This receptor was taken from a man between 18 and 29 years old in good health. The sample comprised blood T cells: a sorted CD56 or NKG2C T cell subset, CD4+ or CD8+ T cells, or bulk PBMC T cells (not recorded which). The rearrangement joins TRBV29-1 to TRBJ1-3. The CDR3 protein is CSVESGFENTIYF.